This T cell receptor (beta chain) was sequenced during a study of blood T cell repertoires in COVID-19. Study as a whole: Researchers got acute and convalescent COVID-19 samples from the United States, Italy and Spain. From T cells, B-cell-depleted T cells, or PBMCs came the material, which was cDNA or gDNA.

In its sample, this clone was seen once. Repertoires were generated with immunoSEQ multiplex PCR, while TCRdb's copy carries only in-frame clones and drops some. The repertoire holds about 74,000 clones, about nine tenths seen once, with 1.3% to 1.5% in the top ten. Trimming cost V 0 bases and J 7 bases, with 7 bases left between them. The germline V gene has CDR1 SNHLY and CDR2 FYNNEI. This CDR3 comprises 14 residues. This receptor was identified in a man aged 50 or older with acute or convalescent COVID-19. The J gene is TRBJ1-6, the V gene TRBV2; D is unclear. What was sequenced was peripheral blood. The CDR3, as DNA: TGTGCCAGCAGTGAAGCCAGGCTAAATTCACCCCTCCACTTT. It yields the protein CASSEARLNSPLHF.